This is a list of T cell receptor beta chains from one sample in a study of T-cell reconstitution after alpha-beta-depleted transplantation in children. Each CDR3 protein gets one entry after TCRdb re-called the PCR reads with MiXCR. The sample carries about 310,000 distinct CDR3 sequences, around 25% recorded once. The starting material was PBMCs, mostly from graft donor cells, obtained 180 days after TCRalphabeta/CD19-depleted stem cell transplant. The receptors stem from a male patient between 5 and 17 years old who had a stem cell transplant for acute lymphoblastic leukemia, so the T cells may come from the graft donor. The CDR3 runs from the conserved cysteine through the conserved F or W. D genes are given only for firm matches. Clone size, where shown, is once, few, many, or a class for clones that have expanded.

clone size,J gene,V gene,D gene,CDR3 protein,CDR3 DNA
.,TRBJ2-1,TRBV5-1,TRBD2,CASSLSLLAVSYNEQFF,TGCGCCAGCAGCTTGTCTTTACTAGCGGTCTCCTACAATGAGCAGTTCTTC
once,TRBJ1-2,TRBV20-1,.,CSATRGVYGYTF,TGCAGTGCTACCAGAGGGGTCTATGGCTACACCTTC
.,TRBJ2-7,TRBV20-1,.,CSAATQGFSYEQYF,TGCAGTGCTGCCACACAGGGATTCTCCTACGAGCAGTACTTC
.,TRBJ1-5,TRBV24-1,.,CATSDLAGGGNQPQHF,TGTGCCACCAGTGATTTAGCGGGGGGAGGCAATCAGCCCCAGCATTTT
.,TRBJ2-7,TRBV4-1,.,CASSQGGFRTYEQYF,TGCGCCAGCAGCCAAGGAGGGTTTAGGACCTACGAGCAGTACTTC
few,TRBJ2-4,TRBV4-1,TRBD2,CASSPPGGPANIQYF,TGCGCCAGCAGCCCCCCGGGGGGTCCAGCGAACATTCAGTACTTC
.,TRBJ2-7,TRBV3-1,.,CASSQEKGLEGPYEQYF,TGTGCCAGCAGCCAAGAAAAGGGGCTAGAAGGCCCCTACGAGCAGTACTTC
few,TRBJ2-3,TRBV3-1,.,CASSRRRAGPSTDTQYF,TGTGCCAGCAGCCGGCGTCGGGCGGGTCCTAGCACAGATACGCAGTATTTT
.,TRBJ1-2,TRBV5-1,.,CASSLTVSMSYTF,TGCGCCAGTAGCCTAACAGTGTCTATGAGCTACACCTTC
.,TRBJ2-7,TRBV25-1,TRBD1,CASTSPGAGGSYEQYF,TGTGCCAGCACCTCCCCCGGGGCAGGGGGCTCCTACGAGCAGTACTTC
few,TRBJ2-2,TRBV12-3/TRBV12-4,TRBD1,CASSIRTGFTGELFF,TGTGCCAGCAGTATACGGACAGGGTTCACCGGGGAGCTGTTTTTT
.,TRBJ1-1,TRBV20-1,TRBD1,CSAQGYGDRGRWGTEAFF,TGCAGTGCTCAAGGATATGGGGACAGGGGGCGCTGGGGCACTGAAGCTTTCTTT
.,TRBJ2-2,TRBV29-1,.,CSGSTPDIGELFF,TGCAGCGGGTCCACACCGGACATCGGGGAGCTGTTTTTT
many,TRBJ2-4,TRBV5-1,.,CASSLTGDTNIQYF,TGCGCCAGCAGCTTGACGGGGGACACAAACATTCAGTACTTC
.,TRBJ2-2,TRBV25-1,.,CASSSLRGLNTGELFF,TGTGCCAGCAGTTCCCTTCGGGGCCTGAACACCGGGGAGCTGTTTTTT
.,TRBJ2-7,TRBV2,.,CASSDSGALITYEQYF,TGTGCCAGCAGTGATTCAGGGGCACTTATTACCTACGAGCAGTACTTC
few,TRBJ2-7,TRBV30,.,CAFDIGYEQYF,TGTGCCTTCGACATTGGCTACGAGCAGTACTTC
once,TRBJ2-5,TRBV25-1,.,CASSARLYQETQYF,TGTGCCAGCAGTGCCCGACTATATCAAGAGACCCAGTACTTC
.,TRBJ2-7,TRBV27,.,CASSFHRDTEQYF,TGTGCCAGCAGTTTTCACAGGGATACCGAGCAGTACTTC
.,TRBJ1-6,TRBV11-2,TRBD1,CASSLEGQGLLVSPLHF,TGTGCCAGCAGCTTAGAAGGACAGGGACTTCTGGTTTCACCCCTCCACTTT
.,TRBJ1-6,TRBV7-9,TRBD1,CASSQTTGGGSPLHF,TGTGCCAGCAGCCAAACGACAGGGGGCGGGTCACCCCTCCACTTT
.,TRBJ1-1,TRBV29-1,.,CSVGPGGAEAFF,TGCAGCGTTGGGCCGGGAGGGGCTGAAGCTTTCTTT
few,TRBJ2-7,TRBV2,TRBD2,CASSVERGLSYEQYF,TGTGCCAGCAGTGTGGAGCGGGGTCTCTCCTACGAGCAGTACTTC
.,TRBJ2-7,TRBV6-5,TRBD1,CASSYAGTGAPYEQYF,TGTGCCAGCAGTTACGCCGGGACAGGTGCCCCCTACGAGCAGTACTTC
many,TRBJ2-7,TRBV5-1,.,CASSLAGGENEQYF,TGCGCCAGCAGCTTGGCCGGGGGCGAAAACGAGCAGTACTTC
.,TRBJ2-5,TRBV12-3/TRBV12-4,.,CASSLVGYETQYF,TGTGCCAGCAGTTTAGTGGGGTACGAGACCCAGTACTTC
few,TRBJ2-7,TRBV3-1,.,CASSLMYSREQAYEQYF,TGTGCCAGCAGCCTGATGTATTCCAGGGAACAAGCCTACGAGCAGTACTTC
few,TRBJ1-2,TRBV21-1,.,CASSKGQGRTNYGYTF,TGTGCCAGCAGCAAAGGGCAGGGTCGCACTAACTATGGCTACACCTTC
few,TRBJ2-5,TRBV12-3/TRBV12-4,TRBD2,CASSTPGLASGGQETQYF,TGTGCCAGCAGTACCCCGGGACTAGCGAGTGGGGGCCAAGAGACCCAGTACTTC
.,TRBJ2-3,TRBV25-1,.,CASSEGDTDTQYF,TGTGCCAGCAGTGAAGGAGACACAGATACGCAGTATTTT
.,TRBJ2-1,TRBV4-1,.,CAIKTTQDSYNEQFF,TGCGCCATCAAGACAACCCAGGACTCCTACAATGAGCAGTTCTTC
.,TRBJ2-1,TRBV20-1,.,CSANKHEQFF,TGCAGTGCTAATAAGCATGAGCAGTTCTTC
.,TRBJ2-1,TRBV20-1,.,CSARIGRPRNEQFF,TGCAGTGCTAGAATTGGCCGGCCGCGCAATGAGCAGTTCTTC
.,TRBJ2-5,TRBV10-3,TRBD2,CAISERGLGPETQYF,TGTGCCATCAGTGAGCGTGGACTAGGACCGGAGACCCAGTACTTC
.,TRBJ2-4,TRBV4-1,TRBD2,CASSQTTSGWAKNIQYF,TGCGCCAGCAGCCAAACGACTAGCGGGTGGGCCAAAAACATTCAGTACTTC
.,TRBJ2-7,TRBV5-1,TRBD1,CASSFTGGNYEQYF,TGCGCCAGCAGCTTTACAGGGGGTAACTACGAGCAGTACTTC
.,TRBJ2-1,TRBV5-1,TRBD2,CASSLTTSGSGEF,TGCGCCAGCAGCCTTACGACTAGCGGGAGCGGGGAATTC
.,TRBJ2-7,TRBV29-1,.,CSVGVGYEQYF,TGCAGCGTTGGTGTGGGCTACGAGCAGTACTTC
few,TRBJ2-1,TRBV9,.,CASSLDSSSYNEQFF,TGTGCCAGCAGCCTTGACTCGAGCTCCTACAATGAGCAGTTCTTC
.,TRBJ2-2,TRBV4-1,TRBD2,CASSQGPYRLAGSTGELFF,TGCGCCAGCAGCCAAGGACCCTACCGACTAGCGGGAAGCACCGGGGAGCTGTTTTTT
.,TRBJ2-5,TRBV9,TRBD1,CASSGKQGAKMETQYF,TGTGCCAGCAGCGGAAAACAGGGGGCAAAGATGGAGACCCAGTACTTC
.,TRBJ2-5,TRBV23-1,TRBD2,CASSHSRLAGGQETQYF,TGCGCCAGCAGTCATTCGAGACTAGCGGGAGGCCAAGAGACCCAGTACTTC
.,TRBJ1-1,TRBV9,.,CASSVRRENTEAFF,TGTGCCAGCAGCGTCCGACGGGAGAACACTGAAGCTTTCTTT
.,TRBJ2-7,TRBV27,TRBD2,CASSYLAGGSYEQYF,TGTGCCAGCAGTTATTTAGCGGGAGGGTCTTACGAGCAGTACTTC
.,TRBJ1-1,TRBV29-1,.,CSVDGTVNTEAFF,TGCAGCGTTGACGGGACGGTGAACACTGAAGCTTTCTTT
few,TRBJ2-1,TRBV27,TRBD2,CASSYVASGRGEQFF,TGTGCCAGCAGTTACGTGGCTAGCGGGAGGGGTGAGCAGTTCTTC
few,TRBJ2-7,TRBV7-9,.,CASSLLQVADEQYF,TGTGCCAGCAGCTTACTGCAGGTTGCCGACGAGCAGTACTTC
.,TRBJ1-4,TRBV20-1,.,CSARDLGRGNEKLFF,TGCAGTGCTAGAGATCTTGGGAGGGGAAATGAAAAACTGTTTTTT